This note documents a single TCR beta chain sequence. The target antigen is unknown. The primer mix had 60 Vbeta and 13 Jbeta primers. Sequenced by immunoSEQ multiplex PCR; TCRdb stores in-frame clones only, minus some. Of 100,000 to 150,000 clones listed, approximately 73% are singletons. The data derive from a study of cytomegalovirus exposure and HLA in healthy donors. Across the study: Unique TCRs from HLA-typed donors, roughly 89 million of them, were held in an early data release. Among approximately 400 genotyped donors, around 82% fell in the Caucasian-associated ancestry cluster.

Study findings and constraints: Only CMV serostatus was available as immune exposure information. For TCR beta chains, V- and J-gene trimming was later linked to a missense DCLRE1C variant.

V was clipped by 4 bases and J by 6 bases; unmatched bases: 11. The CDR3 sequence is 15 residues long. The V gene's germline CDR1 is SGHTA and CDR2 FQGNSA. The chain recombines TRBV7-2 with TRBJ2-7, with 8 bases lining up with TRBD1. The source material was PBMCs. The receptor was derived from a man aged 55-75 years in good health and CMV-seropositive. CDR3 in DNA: TGTGCCAGCAGCTCCCAACAGGGGGGAGTGGGCGAGCAGTACTTC. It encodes CASSSQQGGVGEQYF. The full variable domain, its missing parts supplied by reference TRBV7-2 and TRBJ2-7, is GAGVSQSPSNKVTEKGKDVELRCDPISGHTALYWYRQSLGQGLEFLIYFQGNSAPDKSGLPSDRFSAERTGGSVSTLTIQRTQQEDSAVYLCASSSQQGGVGEQYFGPGTRLTVT.